This T cell receptor (beta chain) was found in a study of vaccination and CD4 T cells after COVID-19. An Oncomine TCR Beta short-read assay was used to sequence the DNA from cultured CD4+ T cells. Cultures of CD4+ T cells served as the source for extracting genomic DNA. TCRdb itself ran the PCR reads through MiXCR, one entry per CDR3 protein. The profile shows around 17,000 distinct CDR3 sequences, just under 50% of them singletons. Germline CDR1 and CDR2: MNHEY and SVGAGI. The J segment lost 5 bases and the V segment lost 2 bases, leaving 3 bases of the junction unmatched. The length of the CDR3 is 15 residues. Treatment of the sample: approximately 9-day PBMC culture with coronavirus spike peptide pools or control peptides (ViraFEST assay). ViraFEST used peptide pools to expand antigen-specific T cells before TCR sequencing. In its sample, this clonotype was seen a few times. Its antigen is unknown.

This receptor was taken from a human donor who had recovered from COVID-19. J is TRBJ2-7 and V is TRBV6-5; TRBD2 agrees at 13 bases. The sample was CD4+ T cells from blood, cultured in vitro, taken before SARS-CoV-2 vaccination. The DNA for the CDR3 is TGTGCCAGCAGTTACGGCGGGACTAGCGGGGACGAGCAGTACTTC. Translation: CASSYGGTSGDEQYF.